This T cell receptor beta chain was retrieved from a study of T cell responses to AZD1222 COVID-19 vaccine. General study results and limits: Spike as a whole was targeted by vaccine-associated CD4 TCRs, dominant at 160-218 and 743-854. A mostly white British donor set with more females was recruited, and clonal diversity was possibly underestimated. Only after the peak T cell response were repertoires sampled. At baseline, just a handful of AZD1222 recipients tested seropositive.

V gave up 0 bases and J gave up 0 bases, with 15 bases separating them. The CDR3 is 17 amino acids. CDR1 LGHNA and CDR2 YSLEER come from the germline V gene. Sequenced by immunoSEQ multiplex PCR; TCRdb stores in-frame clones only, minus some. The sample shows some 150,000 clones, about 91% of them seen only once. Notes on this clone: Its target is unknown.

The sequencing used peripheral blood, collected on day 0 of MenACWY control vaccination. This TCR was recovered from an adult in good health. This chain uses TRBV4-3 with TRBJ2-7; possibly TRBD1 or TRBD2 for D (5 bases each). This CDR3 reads CASSQDMGTVSSYEQYF. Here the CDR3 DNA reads TGCGCCAGCAGCCAAGATATGGGGACCGTCAGCTCCTACGAGCAGTACTTC.